This TCR beta chain was captured in a study of shared clonotypes between healthy human individuals. The wider study: The cohort had two women and three men, ages 18 to 49.

The authors ran the assay at deep level. Sequencing was performed with immunoSEQ multiplex PCR; in TCRdb, only in-frame clones are kept and a portion is missing. The table lists approximately 1,000,000 clones, roughly 77% of them singletons. The length of the CDR3 is 15 residues. V shed 6 bases and J shed 4 bases, with 15 bases lying between them. From germline, CDR1 is MDHEN and CDR2 SYDVKM. Among the donors, all were Caucasian adults who lived in Nashville, Tennessee. The investigators split CD4+ cells into a CD45RA+ naive subset and a CD45RA-negative memory subset. Sequencing input: memory CD4+ T cells from PBMCs. The subset here: CD45RA-negative fraction. This TCR derives from a man younger than 35 in good health. Some clones in this sample may be carry-over from other donors' samples. This chain links TRBV28 with TRBJ2-2, with TRBD2 as a possible D gene (6 bases). CDR3: CASSEAGPSTGELFF. The CDR3 DNA follows: TGTGCCAGCAGCGAGGCGGGGCCAAGCACCGGGGAGCTGTTTTTT.